The sequence of this TCR beta chain was determined in a study of blood T cell repertoires in COVID-19. Study as a whole: Donors in the United States, Italy and Spain gave samples during acute or convalescent COVID-19. PBMCs, B-cell-depleted T cells, or T cells provided the cDNA or gDNA that made up the material.

Seattle participants joined during active infection and were tracked over time. CDR1 is SNHLY, CDR2 FYNNEI, per germline. The V gene end was trimmed by 2 bases and the J gene end by 6 bases; junction bases not matched to a gene: 5. The CDR3 extends over 14 amino acids. Measured with immunoSEQ multiplex PCR; TCRdb has only the in-frame clones, and not every one. The sample shows 150,000 to 160,000 clones, roughly 84% of them seen only once. The specimen was peripheral blood. The sequence came from a woman aged 55-75 years with COVID-19, enrolled during active disease. The rearrangement joins TRBV2 to TRBJ2-7; TRBD1 matches at 9 bases. CDR3 DNA: TGTGCCAGCAGTGAAATGGGACAGGGCGCCGAGCAGTACTTC. Amino acids: CASSEMGQGAEQYF.